This T cell receptor beta chain appears in the sequencing data of a study of beta chain features in type 1 diabetes. A few counts support this clone. Its specificity is not known. TCRB transcripts that were expressed got sequenced, as all of the isolated RNA had been reverse transcribed. The repertoire was sequenced with immunoSEQ multiplex PCR; TCRdb's copy has only in-frame clones and lacks some. The sample includes about 660,000 clones, over 12% of them seen just once. Trimming took 3 bases from V and 0 from J; bases not matched to a gene: 6. The CDR3 totals 16 residues. Germline V gene data show CDR1 as SGDLS and CDR2 as YYNGEE. Study results and limitations: Type 1 diabetes patients showed a moderate but significant shortening of TCRB CDR3s in all four CD4+ subsets. Sampled from patients, naive, central memory and Treg TCRB repertoires appeared more similar than those sampled from healthy donors.

The gene calls are TRBV9 and TRBJ2-5; 9 bases line up with TRBD2. The receptor's source is a young man with type 1 diabetes. Sequenced input: naive CD4+ T cells from blood. In DNA, the CDR3 is TGTGCCAGCAGCGCAGGACTAGCGTCGTACCAAGAGACCCAGTACTTC. It is translated as CASSAGLASYQETQYF.